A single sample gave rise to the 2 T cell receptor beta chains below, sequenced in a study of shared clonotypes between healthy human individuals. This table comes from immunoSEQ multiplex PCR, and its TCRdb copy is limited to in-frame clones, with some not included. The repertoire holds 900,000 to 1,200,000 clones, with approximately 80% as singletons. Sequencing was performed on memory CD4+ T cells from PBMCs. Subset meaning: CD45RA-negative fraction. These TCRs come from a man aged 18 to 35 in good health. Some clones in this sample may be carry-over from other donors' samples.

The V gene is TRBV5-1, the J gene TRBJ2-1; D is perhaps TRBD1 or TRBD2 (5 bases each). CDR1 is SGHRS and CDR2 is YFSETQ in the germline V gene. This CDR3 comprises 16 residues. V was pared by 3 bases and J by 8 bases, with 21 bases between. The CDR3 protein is CASSSGIEMQGYEQFF. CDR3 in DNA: TGCGCCAGCAGCTCCGGGATAGAAATGCAGGGATATGAGCAGTTCTTC.

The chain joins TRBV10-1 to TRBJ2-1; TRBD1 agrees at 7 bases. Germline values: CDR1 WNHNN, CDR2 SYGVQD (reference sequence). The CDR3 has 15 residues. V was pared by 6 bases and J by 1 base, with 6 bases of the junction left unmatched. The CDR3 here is CASRGDRPSYNEQFF. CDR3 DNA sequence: TGCGCCAGCAGGGGGGACAGACCTTCCTACAATGAGCAGTTCTTC.